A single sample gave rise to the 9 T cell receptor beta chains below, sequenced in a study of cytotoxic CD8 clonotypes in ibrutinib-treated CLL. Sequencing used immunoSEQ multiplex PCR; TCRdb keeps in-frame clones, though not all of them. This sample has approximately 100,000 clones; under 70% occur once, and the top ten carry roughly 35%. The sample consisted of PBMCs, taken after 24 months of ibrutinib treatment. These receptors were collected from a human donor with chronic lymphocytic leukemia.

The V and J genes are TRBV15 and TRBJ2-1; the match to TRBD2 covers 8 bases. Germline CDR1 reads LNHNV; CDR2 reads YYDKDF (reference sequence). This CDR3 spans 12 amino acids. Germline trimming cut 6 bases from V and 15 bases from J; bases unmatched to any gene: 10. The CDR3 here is CATSHETGGRFF. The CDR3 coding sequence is TGTGCCACCAGTCATGAGACGGGGGGGCGGTTCTTC.

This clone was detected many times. The CDR3, as DNA: TGTGCCAGCTCCCAGGACACGGTTTATGGCTACACCTTC. Protein sequence: CASSQDTVYGYTF. The chain joins TRBV18 to TRBJ1-2; tentatively, D is TRBD1 (5 bases). Germline CDR1 and CDR2: KGHSH and LQKENI. Trimming removed 6 bases at V and 5 bases at J, with 13 bases between. CDR3 size: 13 residues.

CDR3 nucleotides: TGTGCCAGCAGCTCCGACAGGGTCTATGGCTACACCTTC. Residues: CASSSDRVYGYTF. The chain recombines TRBV5-8 with TRBJ1-2, with 7 bases fitting TRBD1. The CDR3 sequence is 13 residues long. The ends lost 3 bases at V and 4 bases at J; junction bases unmatched: 3. The germline gives CDR1 SGHTS, CDR2 YDEGEE. Based on the CDR3 plus reference TRBV5-8 and TRBJ1-2, the full variable domain is EAGVTQSPTHLIKTRGQQATLRCSPISGHTSVYWYQQALGLGLQFLLWYDEGEERNRGNFPPRFSGRQFPNYSSELNVNALELEDSALYLCASSSDRVYGYTFGSGTRLTVV.

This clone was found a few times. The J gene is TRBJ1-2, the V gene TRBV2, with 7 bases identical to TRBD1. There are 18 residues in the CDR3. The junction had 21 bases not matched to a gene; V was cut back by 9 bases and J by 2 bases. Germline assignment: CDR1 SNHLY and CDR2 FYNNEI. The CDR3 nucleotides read TGTGCCAGTGTGAAGGGACAGCTCCCAGGCGTCTCAAACTATGGCTACACCTTC. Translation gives CASVKGQLPGVSNYGYTF.

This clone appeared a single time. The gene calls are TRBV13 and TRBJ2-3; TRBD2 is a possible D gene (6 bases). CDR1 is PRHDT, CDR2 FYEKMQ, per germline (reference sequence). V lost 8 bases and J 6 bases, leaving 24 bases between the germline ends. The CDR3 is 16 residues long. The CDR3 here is CASLKEGRVPEDTQYF. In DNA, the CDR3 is TGTGCCAGCCTTAAGGAGGGCCGCGTTCCTGAGGATACGCAGTATTTT.

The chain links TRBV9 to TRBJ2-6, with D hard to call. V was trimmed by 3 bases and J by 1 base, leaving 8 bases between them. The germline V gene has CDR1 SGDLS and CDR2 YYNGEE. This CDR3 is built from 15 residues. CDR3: CASSATGSGANVLTF. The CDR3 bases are TGTGCCAGCAGCGCGACTGGGTCTGGGGCCAACGTCCTGACTTTC.

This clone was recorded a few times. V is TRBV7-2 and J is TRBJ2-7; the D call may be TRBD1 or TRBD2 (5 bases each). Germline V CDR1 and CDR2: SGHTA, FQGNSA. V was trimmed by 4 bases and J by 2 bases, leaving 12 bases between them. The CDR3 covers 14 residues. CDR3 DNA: TGTGCCAGCAGCTATCAGAGGGGCACCTACGAGCAGTACTTC. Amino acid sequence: CASSYQRGTYEQYF.

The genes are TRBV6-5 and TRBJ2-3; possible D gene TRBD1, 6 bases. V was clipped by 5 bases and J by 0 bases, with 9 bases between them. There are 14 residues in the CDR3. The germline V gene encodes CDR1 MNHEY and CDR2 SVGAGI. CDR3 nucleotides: TGTGCCAGCAGTCCAGGGGCTAGCACAGATACGCAGTATTTT. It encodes CASSPGASTDTQYF.

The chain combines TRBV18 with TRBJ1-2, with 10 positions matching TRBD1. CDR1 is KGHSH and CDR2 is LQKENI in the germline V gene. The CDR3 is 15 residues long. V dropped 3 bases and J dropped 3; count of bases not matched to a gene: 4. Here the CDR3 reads CASSPYGTGDYGYTF. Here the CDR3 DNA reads TGTGCCAGCTCACCTTACGGGACAGGGGACTATGGCTACACCTTC.